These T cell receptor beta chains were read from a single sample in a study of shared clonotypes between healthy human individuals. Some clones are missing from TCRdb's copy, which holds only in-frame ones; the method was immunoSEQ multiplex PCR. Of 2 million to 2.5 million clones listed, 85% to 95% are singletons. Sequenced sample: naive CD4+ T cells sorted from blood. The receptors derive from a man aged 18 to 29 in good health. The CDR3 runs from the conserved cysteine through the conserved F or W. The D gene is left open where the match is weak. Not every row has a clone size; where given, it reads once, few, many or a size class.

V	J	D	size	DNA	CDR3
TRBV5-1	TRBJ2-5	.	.	TGCGCCAGCAGCTTGTTTGGCGTGGAGACCCAGTACTTC	CASSLFGVETQYF
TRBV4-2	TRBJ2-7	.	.	TGTGCCAGCAGCCAAGTGGGCGGGGGCCACTACGAGCAGTACTTC	CASSQVGGGHYEQYF
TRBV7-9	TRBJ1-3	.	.	TGTGCCAGCAGGCCGCCGGGACTTAGGAGTACCATATATTTT	CASRPPGLRSTIYF
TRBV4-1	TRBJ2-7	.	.	TGCGCCAGCAGCCAAGATAGAGTGATCTTAAGCTCCTACGAGCAGTACTTC	CASSQDRVILSSYEQYF
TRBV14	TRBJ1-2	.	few	TGTGCCAGCAGCGTAGACCGGACAGACGTAACCTTC	CASSVDRTDVTF
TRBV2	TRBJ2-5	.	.	TGTGCCAGCAAAATCACACAGGGTGAAGAGACCCAGTACTTC	CASKITQGEETQYF
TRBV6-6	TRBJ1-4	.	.	TGTGCCAGCAGTTATGGGCAACCTGCAACTAATGAAAAACTGTTTTTT	CASSYGQPATNEKLFF
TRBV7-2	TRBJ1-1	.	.	TGTGCCAGCAGAACCCAGGCTAACACTGAAGCTTTCTTT	CASRTQANTEAFF
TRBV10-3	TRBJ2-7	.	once	TGTGCCATCAGTGAGTCTATCGGGGGTTCCTACGAGCAGTACTTC	CAISESIGGSYEQYF
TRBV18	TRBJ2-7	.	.	TGTGCCAGCTCTTCTGACACCTCCTACGAGCAGTACTTC	CASSSDTSYEQYF
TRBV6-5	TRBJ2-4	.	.	TGTGCCAGCAGTGCTAACGACAGGTTTTCCATTCAGTACTTC	CASSANDRFSIQYF
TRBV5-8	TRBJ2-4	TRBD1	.	TGTGCCAGCAGCATTGACAGGGGCCGAAACATTCAGTACTTC	CASSIDRGRNIQYF
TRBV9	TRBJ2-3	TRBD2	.	TGTGCCAGCGGCCCCCAGGCGGGACTAGCGGGGGATACGCAGTATTTT	CASGPQAGLAGDTQYF
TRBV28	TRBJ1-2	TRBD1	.	TGTGCCAGCAGTGGGACAGGCCATTATGGCTACACCTTC	CASSGTGHYGYTF
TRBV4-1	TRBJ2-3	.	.	TGCGCCAGCAGCCAAGAGAGCCGCACAGATACGCAGTATTTT	CASSQESRTDTQYF
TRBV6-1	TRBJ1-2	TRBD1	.	TGTGCCAGCAGCGCTGGGACAGGGGGTAGCTATGGCTACACCTTC	CASSAGTGGSYGYTF
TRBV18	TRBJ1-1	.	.	TGTGCCAGCTCACCAGGGACAGAAGCTTTCTTT	CASSPGTEAFF
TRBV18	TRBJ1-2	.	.	TGTGCCAGCTCGCCAGGGGACTATGGCTACACCTTC	CASSPGDYGYTF
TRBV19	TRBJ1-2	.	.	TGTGCCAGTAGTTTCGGACAGCGATACTATGGCTACACCTTC	CASSFGQRYYGYTF
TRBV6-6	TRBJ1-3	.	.	TGTGCCAGCAGTTCCTATCAGTTAGGTGGAAACACCATATATTTT	CASSSYQLGGNTIYF
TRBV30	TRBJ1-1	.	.	TGTGCCTGGATCCTAGAGGAGGAGAACACTGAAGCTTTCTTT	CAWILEEENTEAFF
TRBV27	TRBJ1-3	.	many	TGTGCCAGCAGTTTATCTGGGACGGTTGGAAACACCATATATTTT	CASSLSGTVGNTIYF
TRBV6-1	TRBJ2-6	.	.	TGTGCCAGCAGTGTCTCTGGGGCCAACGTCCTGACTTTC	CASSVSGANVLTF
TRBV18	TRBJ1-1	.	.	TGTGCCAGCTCGCCGGACTTAAACACTGAAGCTTTCTTT	CASSPDLNTEAFF
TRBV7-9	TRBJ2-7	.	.	TGTGCCAGCAGCTTAGTGGTCTACGAGCAGTACTTC	CASSLVVYEQYF
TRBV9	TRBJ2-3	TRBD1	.	TGTGCCAGCAGCGTAGCGGGGTCAGGGGGCACGATAGATACGCAGTATTTT	CASSVAGSGGTIDTQYF
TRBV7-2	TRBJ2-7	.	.	TGTGCCAGCAGCTTATTCCTGCTAGCCTCCGCCTACGAGCAGTACTTC	CASSLFLLASAYEQYF
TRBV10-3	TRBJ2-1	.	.	TGTGCCATCAGTGGAGGGGGTGAGCAGTTCTTC	CAISGGGEQFF
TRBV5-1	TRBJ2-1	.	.	TGCGCCAGCAGCTTGAGGGGCCTGATGAGTATCTCGGACAATGAGCAGTTCTTC	CASSLRGLMSISDNEQFF